The TCR beta chain described here comes from a study of blood T cell repertoires in COVID-19. About the research overall: PBMCs, B-cell-depleted T cells, or T cells were the source of the cDNA or gDNA that made up the material.

Trimming removed 3 bases from V and 12 bases from J, with 9 bases in between. The CDR3 is 11 amino acids. Per the original methods: Reference gene primer amplification gave estimated nucleated cell counts. TCRdb's table, derived via immunoSEQ multiplex PCR, lists solely in-frame clones and lacks some. V and J calls and clone size are copied from that table; D and trimming were computed from the DNA. This sample yields about 190,000 clones, of which around 86% are seen a single time; 6% to 7% belongs to the top ten. This receptor was taken from a woman in her 40s with acute or convalescent COVID-19. The V and J genes are TRBV12-3 or TRBV12-4 and TRBJ2-1; a weak D match, TRBD2 (6 bases). Sample: peripheral blood. CDR3 sequence (DNA): TGTGCCAGCAGTTTGGAGGGAACGCAGTTCTTC. Translation: CASSLEGTQFF.